These 4 T cell receptor beta chains came from one sample sequenced in a study of metastatic and nonmetastatic thyroid tumors (dated by TCRdb to 2020 to 2022). No patient had received any treatment before thyroid surgery. Receptor amplification or capture employed PCR. The sequencer listed for this sample is Illumina HiSeq 4000. TCRdb reran the public reads through fastp at Q25 and MiXCR, keeping productive beta chains. Recorded for this sample are about 12,000 clones; 32% of them occurred a single time. The biggest ten clones account for roughly an eighth of the sample. The sample comprised tumor tissue. These TCRs come from a female donor with papillary thyroid cancer or a benign thyroid nodule (not recorded which). Some clones in this sample may be carry-over from other donors' samples.

This chain connects TRBV11-2 to TRBJ1-1, with no clear D. V lost 2 bases to trimming and J lost 11 bases, with 15 bases between them. The V gene's germline CDR1 is SGHAT and CDR2 FQNNGV. The CDR3 extends over 13 amino acids. CDR3 DNA sequence: TGTGCCAGCAGCTTATCATCCGATGGGTTTGCTTTCTTT. Translating gives CASSLSSDGFAFF.

Sample share makes this clone medium-sized. CDR3 in amino acids: CASSERGNTIYF. Written as DNA, the CDR3 is TGTGCCAGCAGTGAAAGGGGAAACACCATATATTTT. The V and J genes are TRBV2 and TRBJ1-3, with D hard to call. The CDR3 runs to 12 residues. Trimming cost V 2 bases and J 4 bases, with 3 bases left between them. Looked up from germline, CDR1 is SNHLY and CDR2 is FYNNEI.

Ten or more counts support this clone. The chain employs TRBV18 and TRBJ2-3, with D possibly being TRBD2 (5 bases). Deletions cut 2 bases from V and 5 bases from J, with 5 bases between. This CDR3 is 12 amino acids long. Germline-derived CDR1 and CDR2 are KGHSH and LQKENI. Here the CDR3 DNA reads TGTGCCAGCTCACCAGGAGGAGATACGCAGTATTTT. It translates to CASSPGGDTQYF.

The gene calls are TRBV11-2 and TRBJ2-7; possibly TRBD2 for D (5 bases). The germline V gene encodes CDR1 SGHAT and CDR2 FQNNGV. The CDR3 covers 15 residues. V lost 5 bases and J 0 bases, leaving 14 bases between the germline ends. CDR3 residues: CASSPQVGGSYEQYF. CDR3 nucleotide sequence: TGTGCCAGCAGCCCCCAGGTCGGAGGCTCCTACGAGCAGTACTTC.